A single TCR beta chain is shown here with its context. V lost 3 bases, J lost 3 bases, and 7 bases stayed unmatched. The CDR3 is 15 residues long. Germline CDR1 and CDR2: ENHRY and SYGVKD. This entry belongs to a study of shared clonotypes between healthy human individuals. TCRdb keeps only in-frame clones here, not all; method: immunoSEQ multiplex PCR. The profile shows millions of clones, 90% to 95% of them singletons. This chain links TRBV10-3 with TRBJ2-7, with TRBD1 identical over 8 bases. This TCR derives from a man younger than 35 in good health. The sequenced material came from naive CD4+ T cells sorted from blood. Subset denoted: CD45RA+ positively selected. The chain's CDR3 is CAISDSGTGNYEQYF. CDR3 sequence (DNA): TGTGCCATCAGTGACTCCGGGACAGGAAACTACGAGCAGTACTTC.